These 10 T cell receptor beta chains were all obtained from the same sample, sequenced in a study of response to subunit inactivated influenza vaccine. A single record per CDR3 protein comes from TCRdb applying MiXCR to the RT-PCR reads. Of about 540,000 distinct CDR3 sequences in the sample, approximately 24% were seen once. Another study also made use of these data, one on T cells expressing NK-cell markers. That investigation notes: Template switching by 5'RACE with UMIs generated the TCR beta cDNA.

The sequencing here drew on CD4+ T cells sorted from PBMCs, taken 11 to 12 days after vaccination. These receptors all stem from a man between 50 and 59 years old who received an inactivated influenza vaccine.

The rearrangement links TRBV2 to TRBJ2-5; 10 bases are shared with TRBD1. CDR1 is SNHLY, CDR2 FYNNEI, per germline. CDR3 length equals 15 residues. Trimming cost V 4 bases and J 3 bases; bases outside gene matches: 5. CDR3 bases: TGTGCCAGCAGTGGCGGGACAGGGGTTGAAGAGACCCAGTACTTC. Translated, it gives CASSGGTGVEETQYF.

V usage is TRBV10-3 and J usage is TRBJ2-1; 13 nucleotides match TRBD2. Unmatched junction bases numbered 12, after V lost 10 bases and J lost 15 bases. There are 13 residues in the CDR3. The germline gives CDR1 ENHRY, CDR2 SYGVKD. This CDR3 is CATSGIGLAGVFF. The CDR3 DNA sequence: TGTGCCACCTCGGGTATCGGACTAGCGGGAGTGTTCTTC.

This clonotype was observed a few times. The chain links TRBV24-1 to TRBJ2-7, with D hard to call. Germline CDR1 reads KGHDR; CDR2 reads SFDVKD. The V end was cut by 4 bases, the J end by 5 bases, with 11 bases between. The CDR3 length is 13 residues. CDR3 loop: CATSEGIGNEQYF. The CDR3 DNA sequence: TGTGCCACCAGTGAGGGGATCGGCAACGAGCAGTACTTC.

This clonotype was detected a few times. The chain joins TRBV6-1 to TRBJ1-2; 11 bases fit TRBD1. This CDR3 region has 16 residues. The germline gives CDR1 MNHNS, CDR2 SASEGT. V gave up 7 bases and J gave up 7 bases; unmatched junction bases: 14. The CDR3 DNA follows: TGTGCCAGCACTCCCGCTATGCCTGGACAGGGGGCTGGCTACACCTTC. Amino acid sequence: CASTPAMPGQGAGYTF.

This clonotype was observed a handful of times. CDR3 in amino acids: CATSRSILQGMWNIQYF. The CDR3 nucleotides are TGTGCCACCAGCAGATCAATACTTCAGGGGATGTGGAACATTCAGTACTTC. The chain uses TRBV15 and TRBJ2-4; a weak D match, TRBD1 (6 bases). CDR3 length equals 17 residues. Per the germline V gene, CDR1 is LNHNV and CDR2 is YYDKDF (reference sequence). Trimming took 2 bases from V and 7 from J, leaving 21 bases between them.

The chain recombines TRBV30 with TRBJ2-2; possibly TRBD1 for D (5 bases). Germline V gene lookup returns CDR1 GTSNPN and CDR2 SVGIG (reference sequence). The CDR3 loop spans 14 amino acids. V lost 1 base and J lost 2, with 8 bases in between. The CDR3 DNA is TGTGCCTGGAGTGAGGGGTTAAACACCGGGGAGCTGTTTTTT. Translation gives CAWSEGLNTGELFF.

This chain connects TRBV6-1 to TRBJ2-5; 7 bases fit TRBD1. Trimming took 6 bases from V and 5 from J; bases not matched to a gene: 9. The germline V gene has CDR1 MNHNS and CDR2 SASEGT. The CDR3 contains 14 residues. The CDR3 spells CASSKSTGWETQYF. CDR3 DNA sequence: TGTGCCAGCAGCAAATCGACAGGGTGGGAGACCCAGTACTTC.

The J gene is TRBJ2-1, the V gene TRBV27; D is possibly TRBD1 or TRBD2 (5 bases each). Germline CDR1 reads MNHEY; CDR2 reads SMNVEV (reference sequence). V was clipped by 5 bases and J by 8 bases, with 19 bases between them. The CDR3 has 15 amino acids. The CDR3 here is CASSPGTTFGDEQFF. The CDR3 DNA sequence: TGTGCCAGCAGTCCGGGGACGACCTTCGGGGATGAGCAGTTCTTC.

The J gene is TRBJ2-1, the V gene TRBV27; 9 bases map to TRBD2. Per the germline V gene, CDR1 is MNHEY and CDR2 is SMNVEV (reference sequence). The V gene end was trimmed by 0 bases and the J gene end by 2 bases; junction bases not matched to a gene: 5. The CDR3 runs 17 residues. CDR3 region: CASSLSMRLAAYNEQFF. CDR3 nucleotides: TGTGCCAGCAGTTTATCGATGCGACTAGCGGCCTACAATGAGCAGTTCTTC.

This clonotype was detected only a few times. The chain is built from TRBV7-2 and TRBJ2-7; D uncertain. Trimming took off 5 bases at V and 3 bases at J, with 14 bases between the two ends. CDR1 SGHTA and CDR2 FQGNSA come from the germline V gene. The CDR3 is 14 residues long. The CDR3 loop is CASSRMGRSYEQYF. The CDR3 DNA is TGTGCCAGCAGCCGAATGGGCAGGAGCTACGAGCAGTACTTC.